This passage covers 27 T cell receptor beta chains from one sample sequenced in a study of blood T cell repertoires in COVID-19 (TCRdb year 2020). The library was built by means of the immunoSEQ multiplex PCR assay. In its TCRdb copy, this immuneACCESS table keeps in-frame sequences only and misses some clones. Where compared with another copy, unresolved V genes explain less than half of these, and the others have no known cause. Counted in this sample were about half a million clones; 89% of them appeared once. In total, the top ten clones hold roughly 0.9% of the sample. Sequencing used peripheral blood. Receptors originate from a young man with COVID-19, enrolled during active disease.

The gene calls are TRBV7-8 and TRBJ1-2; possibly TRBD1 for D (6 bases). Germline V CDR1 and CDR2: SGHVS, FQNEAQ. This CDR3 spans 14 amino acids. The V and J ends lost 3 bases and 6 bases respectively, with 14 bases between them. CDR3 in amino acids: CASSFAGGADGYTF. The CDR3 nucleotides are TGTGCCAGCAGCTTTGCGGGGGGGGCGGATGGCTACACCTTC.

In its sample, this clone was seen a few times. In nucleotides, the CDR3 is TGCGCCAGCAGCTTCCATGGGACTAGCGGGAGTCCAGATACGCAGTATTTT. It yields the protein CASSFHGTSGSPDTQYF. The J gene is TRBJ2-3, the V gene TRBV5-1; 14 bases fit TRBD2. Germline V gene data show CDR1 as SGHRS and CDR2 as YFSETQ. V was pared by 2 bases and J by 4 bases, with 6 bases of the junction left unmatched. The CDR3 covers 17 residues.

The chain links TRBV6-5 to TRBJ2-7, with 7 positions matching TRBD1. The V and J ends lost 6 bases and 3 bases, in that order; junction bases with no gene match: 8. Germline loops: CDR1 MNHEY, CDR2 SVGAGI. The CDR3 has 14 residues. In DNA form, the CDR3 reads TGTGCCAGCAGCGTCCGGGACAGCGACTACGAGCAGTACTTC. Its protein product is CASSVRDSDYEQYF.

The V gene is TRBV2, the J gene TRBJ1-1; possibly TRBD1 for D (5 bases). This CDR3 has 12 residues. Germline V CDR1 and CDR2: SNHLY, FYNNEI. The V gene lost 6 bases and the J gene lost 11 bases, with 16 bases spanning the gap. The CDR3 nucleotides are TGTGCCAGCAGGCCCGGGACTGCGGGGGCTTTCTTT. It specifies CASRPGTAGAFF. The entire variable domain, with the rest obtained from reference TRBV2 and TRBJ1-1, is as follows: EPEVTQTPSHQVTQMGQEVILRCVPISNHLYFYWYRQILGQKVEFLVSFYNNEISEKSEIFDDQFSVERPDGSNFTLKIRSTKLEDSAMYFCASRPGTAGAFFGQGTRLTVV.

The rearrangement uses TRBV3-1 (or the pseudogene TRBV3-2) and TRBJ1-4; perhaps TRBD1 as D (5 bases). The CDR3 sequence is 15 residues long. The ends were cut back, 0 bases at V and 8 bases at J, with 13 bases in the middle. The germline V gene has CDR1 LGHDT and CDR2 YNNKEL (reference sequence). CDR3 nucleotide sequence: TGTGCCAGCAGCCAAGATGTTAGGGGTGAAGAAAAACTGTTTTTT. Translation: CASSQDVRGEEKLFF.

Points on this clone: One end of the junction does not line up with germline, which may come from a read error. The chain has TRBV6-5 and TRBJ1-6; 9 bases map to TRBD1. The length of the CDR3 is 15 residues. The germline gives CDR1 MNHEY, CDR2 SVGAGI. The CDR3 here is CASSYRGTGNLPLHF. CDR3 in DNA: TGTGCCAGCAGTTACCGTGGGACAGGGAATTTACCCCTCCACTTT.

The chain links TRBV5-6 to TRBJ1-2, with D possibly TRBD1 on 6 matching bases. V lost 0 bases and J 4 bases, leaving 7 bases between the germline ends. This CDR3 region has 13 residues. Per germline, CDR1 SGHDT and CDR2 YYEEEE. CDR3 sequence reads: CASSLDRAYGYTF. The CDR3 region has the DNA TGTGCCAGCAGCTTGGACAGGGCCTATGGCTACACCTTC.

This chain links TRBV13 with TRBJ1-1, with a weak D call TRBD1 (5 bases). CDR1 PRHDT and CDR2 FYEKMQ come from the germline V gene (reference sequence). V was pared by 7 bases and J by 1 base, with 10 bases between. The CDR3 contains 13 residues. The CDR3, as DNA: TGTGCCAGCAACGACAGCCCGAACACTGAAGCTTTCTTT. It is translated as CASNDSPNTEAFF.

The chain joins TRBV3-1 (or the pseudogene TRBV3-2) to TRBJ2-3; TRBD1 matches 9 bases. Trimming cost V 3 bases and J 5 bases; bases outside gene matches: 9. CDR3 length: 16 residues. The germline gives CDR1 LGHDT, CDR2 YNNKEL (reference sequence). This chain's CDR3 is CASSHTGQGIGDTQYF. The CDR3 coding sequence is TGTGCCAGCAGCCACACGGGACAGGGAATAGGAGATACGCAGTATTTT.

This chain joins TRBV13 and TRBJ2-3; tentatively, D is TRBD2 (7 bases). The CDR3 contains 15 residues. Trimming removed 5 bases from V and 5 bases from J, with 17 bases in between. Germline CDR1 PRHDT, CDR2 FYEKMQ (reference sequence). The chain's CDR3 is CASSPGGGGLDTQYF. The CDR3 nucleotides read TGTGCCAGCAGCCCCGGCGGCGGGGGCCTAGATACGCAGTATTTT.

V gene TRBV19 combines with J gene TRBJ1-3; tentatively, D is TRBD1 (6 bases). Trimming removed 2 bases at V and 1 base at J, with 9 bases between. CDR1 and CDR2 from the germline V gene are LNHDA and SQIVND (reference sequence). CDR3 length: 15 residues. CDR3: CASSIYRASGNTIYF. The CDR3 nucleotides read TGTGCCAGTAGTATATACAGGGCTTCTGGAAACACCATATATTTT.

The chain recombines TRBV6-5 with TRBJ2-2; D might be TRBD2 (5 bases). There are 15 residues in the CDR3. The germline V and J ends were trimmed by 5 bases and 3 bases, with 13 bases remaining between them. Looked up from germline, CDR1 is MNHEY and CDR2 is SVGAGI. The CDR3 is CASSRDSADTGELFF. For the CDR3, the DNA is TGTGCCAGCAGTCGGGATAGTGCGGACACCGGGGAGCTGTTTTTT.

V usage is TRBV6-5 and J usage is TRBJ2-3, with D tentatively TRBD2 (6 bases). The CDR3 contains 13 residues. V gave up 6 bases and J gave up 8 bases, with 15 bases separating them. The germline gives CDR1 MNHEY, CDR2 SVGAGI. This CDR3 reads CASRTRTTFTQYF. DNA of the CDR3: TGTGCCAGCAGAACCCGGACTACCTTTACGCAGTATTTT.

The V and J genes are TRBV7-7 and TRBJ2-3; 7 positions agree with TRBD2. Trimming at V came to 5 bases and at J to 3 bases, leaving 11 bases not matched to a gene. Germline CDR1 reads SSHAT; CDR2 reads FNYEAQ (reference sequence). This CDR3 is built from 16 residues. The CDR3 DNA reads TGTGCCAGCAGCCCCTCTAATTTGCGGGGGACAGATACGCAGTATTTT. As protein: CASSPSNLRGTDTQYF. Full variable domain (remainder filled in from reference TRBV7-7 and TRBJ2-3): GAGVSQSPRYKVTKRGQDVTLRCDPISSHATLYWYQQALGQGPEFLTYFNYEAQPDKSGLPSDRFSAERPEGSISTLTIQRTEQRDSAMYRCASSPSNLRGTDTQYFGPGTRLTVL.

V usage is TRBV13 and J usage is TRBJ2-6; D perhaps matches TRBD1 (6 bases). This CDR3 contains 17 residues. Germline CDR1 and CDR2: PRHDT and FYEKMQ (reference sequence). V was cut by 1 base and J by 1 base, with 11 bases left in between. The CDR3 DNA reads TGTGCCAGCAGCTTAGTCAGGGGTAGGTCTGGGGCCAACGTCCTGACTTTC. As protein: CASSLVRGRSGANVLTF.

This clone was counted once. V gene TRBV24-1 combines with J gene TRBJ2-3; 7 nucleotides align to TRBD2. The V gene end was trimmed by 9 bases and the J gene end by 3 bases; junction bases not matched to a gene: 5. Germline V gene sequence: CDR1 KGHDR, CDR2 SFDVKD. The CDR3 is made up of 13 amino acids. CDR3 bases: TGTGCCACCCGCGGGAGTTGGACAGATACGCAGTATTTT. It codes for CATRGSWTDTQYF.

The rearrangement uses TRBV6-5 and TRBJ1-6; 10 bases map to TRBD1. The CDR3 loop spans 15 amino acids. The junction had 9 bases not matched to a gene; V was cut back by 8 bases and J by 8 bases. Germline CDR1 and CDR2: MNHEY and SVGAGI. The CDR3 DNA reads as TGTGCCAGCGCCTCCCAGGGACAGGGGTATTCACCCCTCCACTTT. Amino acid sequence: CASASQGQGYSPLHF.

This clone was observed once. The CDR3 DNA sequence: TGTGCCAGCAGAAGAGGCACAACTAATGAAAAACTGTTTTTT. Translated, it gives CASRRGTTNEKLFF. This chain joins TRBV6-5 and TRBJ1-4; no firm D call. The CDR3 length is 14 residues. Trimming left V 6 bases short and J 0 bases short, with 8 bases between. Germline CDR1 MNHEY, CDR2 SVGAGI.

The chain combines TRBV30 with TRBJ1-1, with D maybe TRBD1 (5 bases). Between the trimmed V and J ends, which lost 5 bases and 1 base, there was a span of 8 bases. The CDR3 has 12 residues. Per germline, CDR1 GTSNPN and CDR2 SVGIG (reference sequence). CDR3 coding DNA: TGTGCCTGGGACAGATCGAACACTGAAGCTTTCTTT. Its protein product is CAWDRSNTEAFF.

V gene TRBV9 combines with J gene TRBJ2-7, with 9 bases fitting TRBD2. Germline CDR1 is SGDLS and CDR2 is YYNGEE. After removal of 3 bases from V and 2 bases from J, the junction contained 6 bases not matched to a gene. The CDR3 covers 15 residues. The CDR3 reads CASSAASGITYEQYF. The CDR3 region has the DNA TGTGCCAGCAGCGCAGCTAGCGGGATTACCTACGAGCAGTACTTC.

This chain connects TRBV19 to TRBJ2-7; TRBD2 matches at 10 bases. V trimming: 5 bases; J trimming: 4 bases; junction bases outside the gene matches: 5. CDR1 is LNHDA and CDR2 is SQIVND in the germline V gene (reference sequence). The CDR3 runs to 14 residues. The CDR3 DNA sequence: TGTGCCAGTAGTTCTAGCGGGAGCTTTTACGAGCAGTACTTC. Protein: CASSSSGSFYEQYF.

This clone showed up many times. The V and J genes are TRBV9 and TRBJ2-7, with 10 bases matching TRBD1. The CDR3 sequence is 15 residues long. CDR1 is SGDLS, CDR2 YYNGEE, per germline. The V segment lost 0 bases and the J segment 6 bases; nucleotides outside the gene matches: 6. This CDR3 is CASSVARDRGIEQYF. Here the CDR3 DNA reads TGTGCCAGCAGCGTAGCTCGGGACAGGGGAATCGAGCAGTACTTC.

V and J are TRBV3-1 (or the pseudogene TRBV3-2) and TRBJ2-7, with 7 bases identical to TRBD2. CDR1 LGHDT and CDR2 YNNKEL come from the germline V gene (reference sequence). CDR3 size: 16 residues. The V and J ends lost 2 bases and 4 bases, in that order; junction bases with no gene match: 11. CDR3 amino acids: CASSQPSGPLEYEQYF. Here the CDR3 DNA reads TGTGCCAGCAGCCAACCTAGCGGCCCTCTCGAATACGAGCAGTACTTC.

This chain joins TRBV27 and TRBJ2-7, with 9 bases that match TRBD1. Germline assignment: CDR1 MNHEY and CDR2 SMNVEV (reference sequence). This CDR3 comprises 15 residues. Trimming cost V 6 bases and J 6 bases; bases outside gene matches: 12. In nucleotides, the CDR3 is TGTGCCAGCAGCTCTCACGGGACAGGGAGCCGCGAGCAGTACTTC. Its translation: CASSSHGTGSREQYF.

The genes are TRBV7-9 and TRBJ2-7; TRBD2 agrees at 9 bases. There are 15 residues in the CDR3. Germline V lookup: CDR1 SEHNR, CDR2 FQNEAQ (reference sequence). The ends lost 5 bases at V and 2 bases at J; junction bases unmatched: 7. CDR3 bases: TGTGCCAGCAGCGGTACTAGCGGGTCCACCTACGAGCAGTACTTC. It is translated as CASSGTSGSTYEQYF. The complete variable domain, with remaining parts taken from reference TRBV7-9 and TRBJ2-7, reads DTGVSQNPRHKITKRGQNVTFRCDPISEHNRLYWYRQTLGQGPEFLTYFQNEAQLEKSRLLSDRFSAERPKGSFSTLEIQRTEQGDSAMYLCASSGTSGSTYEQYFGPGTRLTVT.

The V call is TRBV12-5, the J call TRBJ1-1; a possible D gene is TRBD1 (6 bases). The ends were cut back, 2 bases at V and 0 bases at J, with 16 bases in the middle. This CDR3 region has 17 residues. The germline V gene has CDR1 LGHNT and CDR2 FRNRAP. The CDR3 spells CASGLWRQVALNTEAFF. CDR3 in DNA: TGTGCTAGTGGTTTGTGGAGACAGGTAGCTTTGAACACTGAAGCTTTCTTT.

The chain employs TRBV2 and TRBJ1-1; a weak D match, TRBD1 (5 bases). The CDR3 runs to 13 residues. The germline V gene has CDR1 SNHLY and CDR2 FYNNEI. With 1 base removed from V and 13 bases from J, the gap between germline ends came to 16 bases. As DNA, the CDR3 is TGTGCCAGCAGTGAAGGGGGGGGGACGAAGGGTTTCTTT. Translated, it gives CASSEGGGTKGFF.